This TCR beta chain stems from a study of regulatory T cells in long-lasting Graves disease. On this clonotype itself: Its antigen is unknown.

Time point given: newly diagnosed GD, antithyroid drugs for less than 3 months. Researchers made the TCR library from RNA that was extracted from PBMCs. A peripheral blood sample, roughly 8.7 milliliters in volume, was drawn into EDTA tubes. Arm-PCR of CDR3 regions and iRepertoire HTBI primers were used to build TCR beta libraries. MiXCR, run by TCRdb on the multiplex PCR reads, gives a single entry per CDR3 protein. The data show under 700,000 distinct CDR3 sequences, about 15% seen once. Germline CDR1 and CDR2: MNHNS and SASEGT. V shed 5 bases and J shed 4 bases, with 15 bases lying between them. This CDR3 region has 15 residues. Findings and caveats of the study: A greater number of public clonotypes (about 3,000) was shared by persistent patients than by new patients (approximately 1,000).

The data were also submitted as part of a second study, on T cells in Graves' hyperthyroidism and ophthalmopathy. That paper notes: Patients aged 18 to 65 had newly diagnosed hyperthyroidism that had lasted under 2 months. The primer set for the first-round RT-PCR of the TCR CDR3 was HTBI.

The specimen comprised peripheral blood mononuclear cells (PBMCs), sampled at new diagnosis, from a patient treated with antithyroid drugs. The chain combines TRBV6-1 with TRBJ1-5; perhaps TRBD1 as D (6 bases). This clonotype was sampled from a woman aged 35-60 years with Graves disease. CDR3 DNA sequence: TGTGCCAGCAGTCCCCCGGGACAAACGAATCAGCCCCAGCATTTT. It encodes CASSPPGQTNQPQHF.